Each of the 14 T cell receptor beta chains below was sequenced from the same sample in a study of blood T cell repertoires in COVID-19. Assay used: immunoSEQ multiplex PCR; TCRdb lists only in-frame clones, some missing. The repertoire has some 60,000 clones, 60% to 85% of them found once; the top ten carry approximately 20%. Sequenced sample: peripheral blood. Source of these receptors: a young man with COVID-19, enrolled during active disease.

This clone was seen a handful of times. The gene calls are TRBV6-6 and TRBJ1-5; D uncertain. V lost 0 bases to trimming and J lost 2 bases, with 11 bases between them. Germline CDR1 MNHNY, CDR2 SVGAGI (reference sequence). The CDR3 is 16 amino acids. CDR3 DNA sequence: TGTGCCAGCAGTTACTCGATGATAGATGGCAATCAGCCCCAGCATTTT. This translates into CASSYSMIDGNQPQHF.

V gene TRBV6-5 combines with J gene TRBJ1-1; D ambiguous. CDR1 and CDR2 from the germline V gene are MNHEY and SVGAGI. Trimming removed 0 bases from V and 4 bases from J, with 9 bases in between. This CDR3 has 14 residues. The DNA for the CDR3 is TGTGCCAGCAGTTACTCCCGGGAGGGCACTGAAGCTTTCTTT. Protein sequence: CASSYSREGTEAFF.

There are a few counts of this clone. The J gene is TRBJ1-3, the V gene TRBV2; 9 bases align to TRBD1. Germline assignment: CDR1 SNHLY and CDR2 FYNNEI. The V gene end was trimmed by 7 bases and the J gene end by 6 bases; junction bases not matched to a gene: 7. This CDR3 has 14 amino acids. CDR3 in DNA: TGTGCCAGCAACCGGGACAGGGAAGCAAACACCATATATTTT. Its translation is CASNRDREANTIYF.

V and J are TRBV7-2 and TRBJ2-3; D call uncertain. Germline assignment: CDR1 SGHTA and CDR2 FQGNSA. Trimming took 3 bases from V and 0 from J, leaving 7 bases between them. The CDR3 consists of 14 residues. CDR3 protein: CASSLSSSTDTQYF. The CDR3 DNA sequence: TGTGCCAGCAGCTTGAGCTCTAGCACAGATACGCAGTATTTT. The complete variable domain, with remaining parts taken from reference TRBV7-2 and TRBJ2-3, reads GAGVSQSPSNKVTEKGKDVELRCDPISGHTALYWYRQSLGQGLEFLIYFQGNSAPDKSGLPSDRFSAERTGGSVSTLTIQRTQQEDSAVYLCASSLSSSTDTQYFGPGTRLTVL.

The chain is built from TRBV29-1 and TRBJ2-7; no clear D. The germline V gene has CDR1 SQVTM and CDR2 ANQGSEA. Trimming cost V 6 bases and J 1 base, with 4 bases left between them. The CDR3 runs to 10 residues. In nucleotides, the CDR3 is TGCAGCGTCAAATCCTACGAGCAGTACTTC. Amino acid sequence: CSVKSYEQYF.

The V call is TRBV13, the J call TRBJ2-7; D gene unclear. V lost 3 bases to trimming and J lost 3 bases, with 12 bases between them. CDR1 is PRHDT and CDR2 is FYEKMQ in the germline V gene (reference sequence). The CDR3 is made up of 14 amino acids. The CDR3 coding sequence is TGTGCCAGCAGCTTGGGTGGGCCGCTCTACGAGCAGTACTTC. This sequence encodes CASSLGGPLYEQYF.

This clone was seen a few times. The V gene is TRBV28, the J gene TRBJ2-3, with D perhaps matching TRBD1 (7 bases). Germline V gene sequence: CDR1 MDHEN, CDR2 SYDVKM. The CDR3 spans 15 residues. V lost 4 bases to trimming and J lost 2 bases, with 13 bases between them. The CDR3 protein is CASSSTGDSTDTQYF. In nucleotides, the CDR3 is TGTGCCAGCAGTTCCACAGGGGACTCCACAGATACGCAGTATTTT.

The V call is TRBV10-3, the J call TRBJ2-6, with D perhaps matching TRBD1 (5 bases). The V and J ends lost 3 bases and 0 bases respectively, with 15 bases between them. Per germline, CDR1 ENHRY and CDR2 SYGVKD. The CDR3 is 18 residues long. The CDR3 DNA follows: TGTGCCATCAGTGACCAGATTGGGGCACTCTCTGGGGCCAACGTCCTGACTTTC. Residues: CAISDQIGALSGANVLTF.

This chain links TRBV19 with TRBJ1-5, with a tentative D call TRBD1 (5 bases). Germline-derived CDR1 and CDR2 are LNHDA and SQIVND (reference sequence). Trimming stripped 6 bases from V and 4 bases from J, with 16 bases between. This CDR3 is 15 amino acids long. The CDR3 DNA reads as TGTGCCAGTAGCCCAAAGGGTGGGGCGAATCAGCCCCAGCATTTT. Translating it yields CASSPKGGANQPQHF.

The rearrangement joins TRBV7-2 to TRBJ2-7; unclear D gene. The V gene lost 2 bases and the J gene lost 6 bases, with 8 bases spanning the gap. The V gene's germline CDR1 is SGHTA and CDR2 FQGNSA. CDR3 size: 12 residues. CDR3 in DNA: TGTGCCAGCAGCTTAACCTCTATCGAGCAGTACTTC. This codes for CASSLTSIEQYF. The variable domain in full, completed from reference TRBV7-2 and TRBJ2-7, reads GAGVSQSPSNKVTEKGKDVELRCDPISGHTALYWYRQSLGQGLEFLIYFQGNSAPDKSGLPSDRFSAERTGGSVSTLTIQRTQQEDSAVYLCASSLTSIEQYFGPGTRLTVT.

The chain joins TRBV6-4 to TRBJ2-1; 9 nucleotides line up with TRBD2. Germline V lookup: CDR1 MRHNA, CDR2 SNTAGT. There are 16 residues in the CDR3. V lost 3 bases and J lost 4; bases outside the gene matches: 7. Written as DNA, the CDR3 is TGTGCCAGCAGTGAGTTTAGCGGGGGCCAGTACAATGAGCAGTTCTTC. It specifies CASSEFSGGQYNEQFF.

With respect to this clone: An end of the junction does not agree with germline; a read error may underlie this. This chain uses TRBV2 with TRBJ1-2; no clear D gene. From germline, CDR1 is SNHLY and CDR2 FYNNEI. CDR3 length: 12 residues. CDR3 DNA: TGTGCCAGCAGCGAAGCCGGCTATGGCTACACCTTC. Translation: CASSEAGYGYTF.

This sequence joins TRBV7-9 and TRBJ1-4; no clear D gene. The germline CDR1 and CDR2 sequences are SEHNR and FQNEAQ (reference sequence). Trimming cost V 5 bases and J 7 bases, with 17 bases left between them. CDR3 length: 15 amino acids. The CDR3 nucleotides read TGTGCCAGCAGCCCGGTCGGAGGTAGAGTTGAAAAACTGTTTTTT. Translation gives CASSPVGGRVEKLFF.

The chain couples TRBV2 to TRBJ1-5; no firm D call. The germline CDR1 and CDR2 sequences are SNHLY and FYNNEI. The CDR3 has 13 residues. Trimming pared 4 bases from V and 6 bases from J, leaving 10 bases between. For the CDR3, the DNA is TGTGCCAGCAGTGCGAGGCCATTTCAGCCCCAGCATTTT. Encoded protein: CASSARPFQPQHF.